The clone carrying this T cell receptor (beta chain) was seen ten or more times. The entry originates in a study of CD8 T cells in ankylosing spondylitis. TCRdb reprocessed the 5' RACE reads via MiXCR and lists one record per CDR3 protein. This table holds about 100,000 distinct CDR3 sequences, over 6.5% found once. Germline assignment: CDR1 ENHRY and CDR2 SYGVKD. V was trimmed by 0 bases and J by 5 bases, leaving 17 bases between them. The CDR3 is made up of 16 amino acids. The receptor was isolated from a male donor with ankylosing spondylitis or in good health (not recorded which). Sequencing used blood, either unsorted or a sorted T cell fraction (not recorded which). The chain is built from TRBV10-3 and TRBJ2-7; D ambiguous. CDR3 loop: CAISESAAPRKDEQYF. CDR3 nucleotide sequence: TGTGCCATCAGTGAGTCGGCAGCCCCCAGAAAGGACGAGCAGTACTTC.